The 9 T cell receptor beta chains below were found in one sample sequenced in a study of T cell clonotyping in hematopoietic cell transplantation. Profiling relied on immunoSEQ multiplex PCR, and the TCRdb table lists in-frame clones only, not all of them. The table records more than 4,500 clones, approximately 72% of them present only once. The sample consisted of PBMCs, taken 100 days after allogeneic stem cell transplant. The receptors come from a female patient aged 50-59 years who had an allogeneic stem cell transplant, so the T cells may come from the graft donor. Some clones in this sample may be carry-over from other donors' samples.

V usage is TRBV11-3 and J usage is TRBJ2-7, with D perhaps matching TRBD2 (6 bases). Germline CDR1 reads SGHNT; CDR2 reads YENEEA. This CDR3 region has 12 residues. Trimming took 5 bases from V and 4 from J, leaving 9 bases between them. In nucleotides, the CDR3 is TGTGCCAGCAGCCCGGAGGGATACGAGCAGTACTTC. Its translation is CASSPEGYEQYF.

This clone has just a few counts. This rearrangement joins TRBV27 to TRBJ2-2; the match to TRBD1 covers 7 bases. After removal of 6 bases from V and 6 bases from J, the junction contained 4 bases not matched to a gene. Looked up from germline, CDR1 is MNHEY and CDR2 is SMNVEV (reference sequence). The CDR3 totals 13 residues. CDR3 DNA sequence: TGTGCCAGCAGATCAGGGGGTGCCGGGGAGCTGTTTTTT. It translates to CASRSGGAGELFF.

This chain uses TRBV19 with TRBJ2-7; no clear D gene. This CDR3 is 13 amino acids long. Trimming shortened V by 5 bases and J by 0 bases, and 8 bases separated the two germline ends. Germline V gene data show CDR1 as LNHDA and CDR2 as SQIVND (reference sequence). CDR3 amino acids: CASSYKSSYEQYF. The CDR3 DNA is TGTGCCAGTAGTTACAAGAGCTCCTACGAGCAGTACTTC.

A few counts support this clone. The chain links TRBV19 to TRBJ2-7; 7 bases line up with TRBD2. The CDR3 extends over 14 amino acids. V was clipped by 3 bases and J by 4 bases; unmatched bases: 6. The germline V gene has CDR1 LNHDA and CDR2 SQIVND (reference sequence). CDR3 loop: CASSIVLAAYEQYF. CDR3 in DNA: TGTGCCAGTAGTATCGTGCTAGCGGCTTACGAGCAGTACTTC.

The chain joins TRBV11-2 to TRBJ2-5, with D unclear. V was pared by 5 bases and J by 1 base, with 5 bases between. The germline V gene has CDR1 SGHAT and CDR2 FQNNGV. The CDR3 loop spans 12 amino acids. CDR3 sequence reads: CASSPSQETQYF. DNA for the CDR3: TGTGCCAGCAGCCCCAGCCAAGAGACCCAGTACTTC. Variable domain in full (rest from reference TRBV11-2 and TRBJ2-5): EAGVAQSPRYKIIEKRQSVAFWCNPISGHATLYWYQQILGQGPKLLIQFQNNGVVDDSQLPKDRFSAERLKGVDSTLKIQPAKLEDSAVYLCASSPSQETQYFGPGTRLLVL.

The CDR3, as DNA: TGTGCCATCAGTGACCTTGGTGGGACTAGCGGGGAAGTCCGCACAGATACGCAGTATTTT. Translated, it gives CAISDLGGTSGEVRTDTQYF. The V and J genes are TRBV10-3 and TRBJ2-3, with 13 bases matching TRBD2. The CDR3 runs 20 residues. V trimming: 3 bases; J trimming: 1 base; junction bases outside the gene matches: 13. The germline V gene encodes CDR1 ENHRY and CDR2 SYGVKD.

This rearrangement joins TRBV6-4 to TRBJ2-3; D is perhaps TRBD1 or TRBD2 (6 bases each). CDR1 and CDR2 from the germline V gene are MRHNA and SNTAGT. V gave up 8 bases and J gave up 2 bases, with 11 bases separating them. This CDR3 has 13 residues. CDR3 DNA: TGTGCCAGCTCACAGGGACTCACAGATACGCAGTATTTT. It codes for CASSQGLTDTQYF.

The V call is TRBV18, the J call TRBJ2-1, with a weak D call TRBD2 (8 bases). V was pared by 1 base and J by 2 bases, with 12 bases between. Germline V CDR1 and CDR2: KGHSH, LQKENI. The CDR3 has 16 amino acids. The CDR3 loop reads CASSPLAGQTYNEQFF. Here the CDR3 DNA reads TGTGCCAGCTCACCACTAGCGGGACAGACCTACAATGAGCAGTTCTTC. The full variable domain, in which reference TRBV18 and TRBJ2-1 provide the parts outside the CDR3, is NAGVMQNPRHLVRRRGQEARLRCSPMKGHSHVYWYRQLPEEGLKFMVYLQKENIIDESGMPKERFSAEFPKEGPSILRIQQVVRGDSAAYFCASSPLAGQTYNEQFFGPGTRLTVL.

The rearrangement links TRBV23-1 to TRBJ2-3; D could derive from TRBD1 or TRBD2 (5 bases each). TRBV23-1 is an open reading frame whose function is uncertain. The CDR3 has 16 residues. Deletions cut 4 bases from V and 2 bases from J, with 16 bases between. This chain's CDR3 is CASSPSRRGTTDTQYF. CDR3 sequence (DNA): TGCGCCAGCAGTCCCTCCCGGAGAGGGACCACAGATACGCAGTATTTT.